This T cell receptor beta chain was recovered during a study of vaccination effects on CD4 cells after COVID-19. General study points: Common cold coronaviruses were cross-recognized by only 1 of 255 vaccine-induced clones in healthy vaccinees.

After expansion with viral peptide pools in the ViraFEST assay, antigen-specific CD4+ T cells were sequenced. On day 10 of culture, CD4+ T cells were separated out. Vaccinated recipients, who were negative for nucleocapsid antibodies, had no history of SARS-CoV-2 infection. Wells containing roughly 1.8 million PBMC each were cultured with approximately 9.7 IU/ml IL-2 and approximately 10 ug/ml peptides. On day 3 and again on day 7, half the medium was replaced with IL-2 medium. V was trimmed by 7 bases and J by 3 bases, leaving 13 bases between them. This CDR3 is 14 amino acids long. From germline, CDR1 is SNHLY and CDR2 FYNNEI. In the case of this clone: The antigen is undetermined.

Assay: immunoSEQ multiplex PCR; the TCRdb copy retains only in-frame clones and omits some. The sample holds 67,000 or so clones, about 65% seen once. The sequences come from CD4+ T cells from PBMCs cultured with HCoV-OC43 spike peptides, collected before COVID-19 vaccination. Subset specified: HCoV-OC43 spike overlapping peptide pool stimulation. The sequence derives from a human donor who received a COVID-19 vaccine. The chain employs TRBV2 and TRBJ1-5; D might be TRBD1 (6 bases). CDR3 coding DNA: TGTGCCAGCACTAAGACAGGCGCCAATCAGCCCCAGCATTTT. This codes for CASTKTGANQPQHF.